This TCR beta chain was sequenced during a study of metastatic and nonmetastatic thyroid tumors. Study-wide background: The authors compared repertoires across blood and tumor or nodule tissue from malignant and benign thyroid patients.

Trimming removed 6 bases from V and 0 bases from J, with 18 bases in between. This CDR3 has 15 amino acids. CDR1 and CDR2 from the germline V gene are DFQATT and SNEGSKA (reference sequence). General study results and limits: In blood and tumor, TCR beta diversity was reportedly significantly higher in malignant thyroid tumors than in benign nodules.

This clone is medium-sized within its sample. Its antigen remains unknown. In the source study's methods: The study's classifier, a distant-metastasis tool for papillary thyroid cancer, was built using CDR3 differences across clinicopathological groups. TCRdb called clones again from the PCR reads with MiXCR. What appears here as the V and J calls and clone size reflects TCRdb's work, not the paper's. The sample shows about 16,000 clones, roughly a quarter of them seen only once. There were no patients who had received any treatment before thyroid surgery. This receptor was obtained from a female donor with papillary thyroid cancer or a benign thyroid nodule (not recorded which). Some clones in this sample may be carry-over from other donors' samples. The chain has TRBV20-1 and TRBJ2-7; tentatively, D is TRBD2 (6 bases). The sample consisted of adjacent normal tissue. CDR3 sequence reads: CSANRDSAPSYEQYF. DNA for the CDR3: TGCAGTGCAAACCGGGACTCTGCCCCCTCCTACGAGCAGTACTTC.